The 25 T cell receptor beta chains given below trace back to one sample, sequenced in a study of identical twins. In TCRdb, the 5' RACE reads were re-called with MiXCR into one record per CDR3 protein. The repertoire has under 800,000 distinct CDR3 sequences, 21% of them found once; the top ten carry more than 4%. These data also formed part of another study, on T cells expressing NK-cell markers.

The source material was PBMCs. All receptors come from a woman between 18 and 29 years old in good health.

This chain uses TRBV27 with TRBJ2-5; 11 positions agree with TRBD1. CDR1 and CDR2 (germline): MNHEY, SMNVEV (reference sequence). Trimming cost V 11 bases and J 4 bases; bases outside gene matches: 18. CDR3 length equals 17 residues. The CDR3 spells CASSGGTGGFWGETQYF. In DNA form, the CDR3 reads TGTGCCTCCTCCGGGGGGACAGGGGGATTCTGGGGAGAGACCCAGTACTTC.

The J gene is TRBJ2-1, the V gene TRBV7-6; 10 nucleotides line up with TRBD1. This CDR3 spans 15 amino acids. Trimming removed 1 base from V and 6 bases from J; junction bases left unmatched: 3. The germline gives CDR1 SGHVS, CDR2 FNYEAQ. The CDR3 protein is CASSLERTGGNEQFF. The DNA of the CDR3 is TGTGCCAGCAGCTTAGAAAGGACAGGGGGCAATGAGCAGTTCTTC.

The rearrangement uses TRBV9 and TRBJ2-1; 11 bases match TRBD2. The CDR3 runs 17 residues. Germline trimming cut 4 bases from V and 9 bases from J; bases unmatched to any gene: 15. Germline V gene data show CDR1 as SGDLS and CDR2 as YYNGEE. The CDR3 bases are TGTGCCAGCAGCCCCCGCCGGGTAGCGGGGGGGCGCTCTGAGCAGTTCTTC. It codes for CASSPRRVAGGRSEQFF.

The gene calls are TRBV4-1 and TRBJ2-7; 11 bases agree with TRBD2. CDR3 length: 18 amino acids. J was trimmed by 6 bases and V by 0 bases; bases with no gene match: 13. The V gene's germline CDR1 is MGHRA and CDR2 YSYEKL. DNA for the CDR3: TGCGCCAGCAGCCAAGATCCCCGACTAGCGGGAAATGTGTGCGAGCAGTACTTC. It translates to CASSQDPRLAGNVCEQYF.

This clonotype was seen a few times. DNA of the CDR3: TGTGCCAGCAGCTTTGGCCTGGTCGACTTTGGCAAAAACATTCAGTACTTC. Translating gives CASSFGLVDFGKNIQYF. This chain uses TRBV5-4 with TRBJ2-4; no clear D gene. The CDR3 consists of 17 residues. Germline V gene sequence: CDR1 SGHNT, CDR2 YYREEE (reference sequence). V was cut by 2 bases and J by 3 bases, with 18 bases left in between.

A note on this clonotype: At one of its ends the junction is not consistent with the germline gene, which may arise from a read error. The chain joins TRBV12-3 or TRBV12-4 to TRBJ2-7; D possibly corresponds to TRBD1 (5 bases). The CDR3 covers 12 residues. CDR3 DNA: TGTACCAGCAGTTTTGCAGGGAACGAGCAGTACTTC. This gives the protein CTSSFAGNEQYF.

At least ten counts were recorded for this clonotype. The chain links TRBV12-3 or TRBV12-4 to TRBJ2-7; the D call may be TRBD1 or TRBD2 (6 bases each). CDR3 length: 13 amino acids. The V end lost 3 bases, the J end lost 7 bases, and 13 bases lay between the germline ends. The chain's CDR3 is CASSLPGAREQYF. DNA of the CDR3: TGTGCCAGCAGTTTGCCGGGGGCGAGGGAGCAGTACTTC.

The chain joins TRBV27 to TRBJ2-7; 9 bases match TRBD1. V lost 6 bases to trimming and J lost 13 bases; unmatched junction nucleotides: 10. The germline V gene has CDR1 MNHEY and CDR2 SMNVEV (reference sequence). The CDR3 covers 12 residues. CDR3 loop: CASSQPGQGYYF. The CDR3, as DNA: TGTGCCAGCAGCCAACCGGGACAGGGTTATTACTTC.

J is TRBJ2-1 and V is TRBV20-1; 8 bases line up with TRBD2. Germline trimming cut 2 bases from V and 5 bases from J; bases unmatched to any gene: 2. The CDR3 is 13 amino acids. The germline gives CDR1 DFQATT, CDR2 SNEGSKA (reference sequence). The CDR3 loop is CSARLAGHNEQFF. The CDR3 region has the DNA TGCAGTGCTAGATTAGCGGGGCACAATGAGCAGTTCTTC.

This clonotype is a singleton in its sample. This chain connects TRBV19 to TRBJ2-5; D is unresolved. Trimming removed 4 bases at V and 5 bases at J, with 8 bases between. Germline CDR1 and CDR2: LNHDA and SQIVND (reference sequence). This CDR3 has 12 amino acids. This CDR3 reads CASSTGRETQYF. CDR3 nucleotides: TGTGCCAGTAGTACCGGACGGGAGACCCAGTACTTC.

This clonotype was counted at least ten times. The genes are TRBV10-3 and TRBJ2-5; tentatively, D is TRBD2 (6 bases). Germline V gives CDR1 ENHRY, CDR2 SYGVKD. V was shortened by 4 bases and J by 5 bases, with 14 bases between the two germline ends. The CDR3 contains 14 residues. In DNA form, the CDR3 reads TGTGCCATCAGTGTCAGACTAGAAGGCGAGACCCAGTACTTC. It codes for CAISVRLEGETQYF.

The V call is TRBV9, the J call TRBJ2-1; 10 nucleotides line up with TRBD2. The V segment lost 4 bases and the J segment 0 bases; nucleotides outside the gene matches: 7. The germline V gene has CDR1 SGDLS and CDR2 YYNGEE. The CDR3 has 17 residues. The CDR3 loop is CASSPRSSGSSYNEQFF. The CDR3 region has the DNA TGTGCCAGCAGCCCTCGGTCTAGCGGGAGCTCCTACAATGAGCAGTTCTTC.

V gene TRBV3-1 combines with J gene TRBJ1-2, with D possibly being TRBD1 (6 bases). This CDR3 comprises 15 residues. CDR1 and CDR2 from the germline V gene are LGHDT and YNNKEL (reference sequence). Trimming cost V 1 base and J 9 bases, with 18 bases left between them. Written as DNA, the CDR3 is TGTGCCAGCAGCCAAGGAAGAGTCGAGGGGGAAAGCTACACCTTC. Its protein product is CASSQGRVEGESYTF.

The chain couples TRBV18 to TRBJ2-7, with a weak D call TRBD1 (5 bases). With 6 bases removed from V and 6 bases from J, the gap between germline ends came to 21 bases. Germline lookup yields CDR1 KGHSH and CDR2 LQKENI. This CDR3 has 15 amino acids. CDR3 sequence reads: CASSRQSTGAGEQYF. CDR3 in DNA: TGTGCCAGCTCGCGGCAGAGTACAGGCGCCGGCGAGCAGTACTTC.

This clonotype has just a few counts. The J gene is TRBJ1-4, the V gene TRBV12-3 or TRBV12-4, with D tentatively TRBD1 (6 bases). This CDR3 has 14 amino acids. The V gene lost 5 bases and the J gene lost 7 bases, with 14 bases spanning the gap. The chain's CDR3 is CASSIDRLREKLFF. The CDR3 DNA reads as TGTGCCAGCAGTATAGACAGGCTTCGTGAAAAACTGTTTTTT.

At least ten counts were recorded for this clonotype. The chain carries TRBV12-3 or TRBV12-4 and TRBJ1-4; D is undetermined. This CDR3 is built from 13 residues. The ends were cut back, 8 bases at V and 0 bases at J, with 7 bases in the middle. The CDR3 nucleotides are TGTGCCAGCCTATCGACAACTAATGAAAAACTGTTTTTT. Protein: CASLSTTNEKLFF.

The chain employs TRBV3-1 and TRBJ2-7, with D perhaps TRBD2 (6 bases). Trimming pared 3 bases from V and 3 bases from J, leaving 15 bases between. CDR3 length: 15 residues. Germline V gene sequence: CDR1 LGHDT, CDR2 YNNKEL (reference sequence). The CDR3 region has the DNA TGTGCCAGCAGCCATTTCGCTGGGAGGAGCTACGAGCAGTACTTC. Its translation: CASSHFAGRSYEQYF.

This sequence joins TRBV5-1 and TRBJ2-4, with unresolved D. V lost 0 bases, J lost 10 bases, and 17 bases lay in between. CDR1 is SGHRS and CDR2 is YFSETQ in the germline V gene. This CDR3 comprises 15 residues. The CDR3 region has the DNA TGCGCCAGCAGCTTGGCTGGGCTCTCCGCCGGGATTCAGTACTTC. It encodes CASSLAGLSAGIQYF.

The chain uses TRBV20-1 and TRBJ2-7; no firm D call. V lost 6 bases, J lost 6 bases, and 18 bases lay in between. CDR3 size: 13 residues. Germline V gene sequence: CDR1 DFQATT, CDR2 SNEGSKA (reference sequence). CDR3 bases: TGCAGTGCACCATCTCCCAGCGATGGCGAGCAGTACTTC. Translating gives CSAPSPSDGEQYF.

The chain is built from TRBV7-8 and TRBJ2-5; 7 bases line up with TRBD2. CDR3 size: 18 residues. Unmatched junction bases numbered 15, after V lost 0 bases and J lost 5 bases. Germline assignment: CDR1 SGHVS and CDR2 FQNEAQ. CDR3 sequence reads: CASSLARRRETSRETQYF. DNA of the CDR3: TGTGCCAGCAGCTTAGCCCGACGGCGGGAGACCAGTCGGGAGACCCAGTACTTC.

A few counts support this clonotype. The chain links TRBV15 to TRBJ2-3; D not certain. Trimming took 0 bases from V and 6 from J, leaving 7 bases between them. The CDR3 runs 13 residues. Per germline, CDR1 LNHNV and CDR2 YYDKDF (reference sequence). The CDR3 DNA sequence: TGTGCCACCAGCAGAGACGCCGCGGATACGCAGTATTTT. Its translation is CATSRDAADTQYF.

This clonotype was observed a handful of times. The V gene is TRBV2, the J gene TRBJ2-2, with D maybe TRBD2 (5 bases). CDR3 length equals 13 residues. Looked up from germline, CDR1 is SNHLY and CDR2 is FYNNEI. Trimming cost V 8 bases and J 7 bases, with 14 bases left between them. The CDR3 coding sequence is TGTGCCAGCGGGAGCGGACGAAGCGGGGAGCTGTTTTTT. Its protein product is CASGSGRSGELFF.

This chain uses TRBV12-3 or TRBV12-4 with TRBJ1-4; tentatively, D is TRBD1 (6 bases). This CDR3 is 18 amino acids long. Trimming stripped 5 bases from V and 1 base from J, with 20 bases between. The CDR3 sequence: CASSPPATGLLTNEKLFF. CDR3 sequence (DNA): TGTGCCAGCAGTCCCCCGGCGACAGGTTTATTAACTAATGAAAAACTGTTTTTT.

The chain recombines TRBV20-1 with TRBJ2-5, with D possibly called TRBD1 or TRBD2 (6 bases each). CDR1 is DFQATT and CDR2 is SNEGSKA in the germline V gene (reference sequence). V lost 7 bases to trimming and J lost 5 bases, with 14 bases between them. This CDR3 contains 12 residues. The CDR3 protein is CSVPRGRETQYF. CDR3 in DNA: TGCAGTGTCCCAAGGGGGAGGGAGACCCAGTACTTC.

This clonotype was counted between two and nine times. V is TRBV20-1 and J is TRBJ1-2, with D perhaps matching TRBD1 (6 bases). With 3 bases removed from V and 4 bases from J, the gap between germline ends came to 15 bases. Germline CDR1 and CDR2: DFQATT and SNEGSKA (reference sequence). The CDR3 extends over 14 amino acids. The CDR3 DNA is TGCAGTGCTAGTAGAGGGGGATTAGCCTATGGCTACACCTTC. Translating gives CSASRGGLAYGYTF.